This TCR beta chain was recovered during a study of CD8+CD57+ T cells in acquired aplastic anemia. Comment on this clonotype: Its antigen is undetermined.

Findings and limits, study-wide: CD8+ Simpson's diversity in patients was not significantly different from that in controls. A set of roughly 27 CD8+ CDR3 sequences was shared between patients and controls, and these sequences appeared highly expressed in patients.

Patients sequenced had flow cytometry evidence of CD8+CD57+ cell expansion. Germline V gene data show CDR1 as SGHAT and CDR2 as FQNNGV. This CDR3 is built from 14 residues. After removal of 3 bases from V and 1 base from J, the junction contained 1 base not matched to a gene. Genomic DNA, serving as template, underwent TCR beta VDJ and CDR3 profiling. TCRdb fed the reads into MiXCR, producing one record per CDR3 protein. This table holds more than 150,000 distinct CDR3 sequences, just under 50% found once. The sequenced material came from sorted CD4+, CD8+, or CD8+CD57+ T cells (not recorded which) from PBMCs. The source of this sequence is a human donor with aplastic anemia. The rearrangement joins TRBV11-2 to TRBJ2-7, with TRBD1 identical over 9 bases. CDR3 residues: CASSFGTGSYEQYF. As DNA, the CDR3 is TGTGCCAGCAGCTTTGGGACAGGGTCCTACGAGCAGTACTTC.